This is a list of T cell receptor beta chains from one sample in a study of OX40 agonist ivuxolimab in advanced cancers. The protocol was immunoSEQ multiplex PCR, while the TCRdb copy is restricted to in-frame clones and leaves out a portion. The table records tens of thousands of clones, about 93% of them present only once. The sample here was CD4+ or CD8+ T cells sorted from blood, taken in a trial of the OX40 agonist ivuxolimab. The receptors here all came from an adult with an advanced solid tumor such as melanoma, head and neck, liver or kidney cancer. The conserved cysteine and the conserved F or W are not part of the CDR3 here. Some rows mark clone size as missing; the rest say once, few, many or name a class of expanded clone.

v_call,j_call,clone_size,cdr3_aa
TRBV7-6,TRBJ2-7,.,ASSSGLAISYEQY
TRBV18,TRBJ2-1,.,ASSTLAGEGNEQF
TRBV7-9,TRBJ1-5,.,ASSTNSNYQPQH
TRBV6-5,TRBJ2-7,.,ASSYGQGSGEQY
TRBV9,TRBJ2-3,.,ASSVGTPTDTQY
TRBV13,TRBJ1-2,.,ASSTGTGRPYGYT
TRBV29-1,TRBJ2-7,once,SVRGTDSSYEQY
TRBV25-1,TRBJ1-2,.,ASGPGGPNYGYT
TRBV5-6,TRBJ2-2,.,ASSEPGDTGELF
TRBV11-3,TRBJ2-1,.,ASSFGGLNEQF
TRBV2,TRBJ2-7,.,ASRDTRPYEQY
TRBV19,TRBJ1-2,.,ASSMTRVYGYT
TRBV23-1,TRBJ1-1,.,ASTFPRTEENTEAF
TRBV6-6,TRBJ1-3,.,ASSWTAYSGNTIY
TRBV15,TRBJ1-4,.,ATSIETAINEKLF
TRBV6-6,TRBJ2-7,.,ASSYSHEQY
TRBV7-2,TRBJ2-1,.,ASSFPPDNEQF
TRBV11-3,TRBJ2-1,once,ASSLAGGPHNEQF
TRBV7-6,TRBJ2-1,.,ASSLGTENEQF
TRBV5-6,TRBJ2-1,.,ASRMSGSSYNEQF
TRBV25-1,TRBJ2-3,.,ASKGTSGSSDTQY
TRBV21-1,TRBJ2-4,once,ASSTTSGRDLAKNIQY
TRBV7-9,TRBJ2-3,.,ASSWSGATDTQY
TRBV9,TRBJ2-1,.,ASSRTGGDEQF
TRBV9,TRBJ2-2,once,ASSVFEQAGELF
TRBV7-3,TRBJ2-3,.,ASSLPVGSPTDTQY
TRBV7-3,TRBJ2-7,.,ASSLNGYEQY
TRBV9,TRBJ1-4,.,ASSVGPSRGEKLF
TRBV6-4,TRBJ1-1,once,ASSAGMSTEAF
TRBV13,TRBJ2-1,.,ASSPPLTRNYNEQF
TRBV4-1,TRBJ2-1,.,ASSQWDRGNEQF
TRBV27,TRBJ2-7,once,ASSLMTGTYEQY
TRBV11-3,TRBJ1-1,.,ASSLTARLDTEAF
TRBV9,TRBJ1-3,.,ASSVEAVWASGNTIY
TRBV7-9,TRBJ1-2,.,ASSLSLQGDNYGYT
TRBV19,TRBJ2-3,.,ASSMDRRSTDTQY
TRBV6-5,TRBJ2-1,.,ASSYSLAERNEQF
TRBV7-9,TRBJ1-2,.,ASSLDPGRGYT
TRBV12-5,TRBJ2-3,.,ASGTAGADTQY
TRBV5-1,TRBJ2-3,.,ASSLLGTASTDTQY
TRBV20-1,TRBJ2-1,once,SAYFYNEQF
TRBV30,TRBJ1-3,.,AWSIQDNGNTIY
TRBV30,TRBJ1-5,.,AWSPGTGNQPQH
TRBV6-1,TRBJ1-2,once,ASSEDRTGPYGYT
TRBV25-1,TRBJ2-1,medium-sized,AIGLAGIQQF
TRBV19,TRBJ1-2,.,ASSIDLFRGYT
TRBV7-8,TRBJ2-7,.,ASSLAHRTSGYEQY
TRBV9,TRBJ2-3,.,ASSVEGSGRDTQY
TRBV6-6,TRBJ2-7,.,ASTGLAGGRYEQY
TRBV27,TRBJ2-7,.,ASSVFPGRYEQY
TRBV28,TRBJ2-7,.,ASSTPSVGQGASQQY